This note documents a single T cell receptor (beta chain) sequence. This clone's antigen is unknown. Per-base qualities were not stored, and no clone one base away is much larger. The source of the sample is a study of identical twins listed by TCRdb under 2016. Study-wide context: To test whether fetal clonotypes persist, this study deep-sequenced TCR alpha and beta repertoires from monozygotic twins, from unrelated adults of various ages, and from cord blood. To rule out contamination, replicate twin experiments were performed at different times with different library preparation protocols.

Preparation of the library involved 5' RACE. The run used an Illumina HiSeq 2000. A universal primer binding site was added through template switching, and the final cDNA carried a unique molecular identifier so that TCR cDNA molecules could be counted accurately. Specific primers in the conserved constant-segment region were used to synthesize first-strand cDNA for the TCR alpha and beta chains. To control for contamination, each cDNA library was double barcoded with a SMART-Mk sample barcode plus Illumina barcodes. TruSeq adapter sequences and Illumina sample barcodes were added in two successive PCR steps. Sequencing of the TCR alpha and beta cDNA libraries was done on the Illumina HiSeq platform using custom primers. Per the original workflow: Raw reads were processed with MiGEC to extract unique molecular identifiers, and MiXCR was used to determine CDR3 positions. For each individual, recombination models were inferred using an EM algorithm with the repgenHMM and IGoR tools. Shared clonotypes were analyzed with the tcR package in R, and sharing was normalized by the product of cloneset sizes. Out-of-frame nonproductive sequences were analyzed to study raw recombination free of thymic and clonal selection effects. TCRdb reprocessing: public reads trimmed at Q25 with fastp, clones called with MiXCR, in-frame beta chains kept. For every CDR3 protein sequence, its rows merge into one entry that carries the most common genes and DNA. V and J calls and clone size were set by TCRdb, not the authors. Recorded for this sample are about 790,000 distinct CDR3 sequences; about 18% of them occurred a single time. In total, the top ten clones hold around 13% of the sample.

Every donor was a healthy Caucasian. Three pairs of female monozygotic twins, all aged roughly 18 to 30 years, made up the twin cohort. The RNA used for TCR libraries was isolated from peripheral blood mononuclear cells. Points the paper makes about the study in general: Invariant T cells such as MAIT and iNKT could partly confound zero-insertion analyses, although diverse VJ usage argued against such confounding for most clonotypes. Fewer insertions were carried by abundant cord blood beta clonotypes; a weaker similar trend was observed in young adult naive repertoires, while no such trend was observed in memory repertoires. Excess twin sharing in beta out-of-frame sequences was weaker because fewer shared sequences lowered the signal-to-noise ratio. Because the same donors could not be followed over many years, the conclusions depended on cross-sectional statistical analysis. Compared with coincidental sharing between unrelated individuals, out-of-frame TCR alpha sequences shared between twins had an excess of sequences with low generation probability. In monozygotic twins, out-of-frame TCR alpha sharing was systematically underestimated by recombination models, although the models agreed with sharing between unrelated individuals.

The CDR3 has 12 amino acids, counting the end cysteine and phenylalanine. The kept DNA is CDR3 alone, 36 bases in frame from the first base. Trimming takes 11 bases from V and 4 bases from J, and the germline ends sit 12 bases apart. This sample was also put to use in a study of T cells expressing NK-cell markers. That second publication adds: TCR beta-chain repertoires were profiled in sorted CD3+CD56+NKG2C+, CD3+CD56+NKG2C- and CD3+CD56-NKG2C+ T-cell subsets from fewer than 10 donors. Among the eight sequenced donors, only one was HCMV-seronegative, while the other seven were HCMV-seropositive. To restrict sorting to alphabetaTCR-expressing T cells, an anti-gammadeltaTCR antibody was added in several experiments. In six donors, the dominant CD3+CD56+NKG2C+ clonotypes were among the top 10 CD8+ clonotypes and accounted for roughly 1.0-7.5% of CD8+ T cells. Those dominant clonotypes were again the most abundant among CD3+CD56-NKG2C+ cells in a few donors, at roughly 28.3-60.1%. Whether the expanded NKG2C-expressing T cell clones were specific for HCMV antigens was left unclear. Randomly selected healthy volunteers, three men and five women, were used as the eight sequenced donors. To determine HCMV serostatus, a commercial ELISA kit was used to detect HCMV-specific IgG in serum. For six donors, bulk peripheral blood T-cell repertoires were also sequenced from unsorted PBMC. MIGEC handled demultiplexing of the reads and grouping by UMI, while MiTCR was used to assemble and quantify clonotypes. To remove erroneous sequences, TCR cDNA sequences were retained only when supported by two or more reads. The tcR package was used for downstream repertoire analysis, with clonotypes matched between fractions based on CDR3 nucleotide sequence plus V segment. VDJmatch was used to annotate antigen specificity against VDJdb, with one amino acid substitution in CDR3 allowed.

Recombination connected TRBV12-3 or TRBV12-4 to TRBJ2-1; the D call is possibly TRBD1 or TRBD2, each sharing 5 bases. The sequenced material came from PBMCs. The sequence was collected from a woman aged 18-29 years in good health. The CDR3 here reads CAGGPSYNEQFF. The DNA sequence is given as TGTGCCGGGGGACCTTCATACAATGAGCAGTTCTTC.